A selection of T cell receptor beta chains follows, all from one sample in a study of patients and donors after allogeneic stem cell transplantation. TCRdb ran MiXCR on the RT-PCR reads and lists one entry per CDR3 protein. The sample carries over 200,000 distinct CDR3 sequences, about 37% recorded once. The sample consisted of blood, either unsorted or a sorted T cell fraction (not recorded which). The source is a human donor who was either an allogeneic HSCT recipient or a stem cell or donor lymphocyte infusion donor (not recorded which). It is not recorded whose cells these are; they may come from a transplant donor. CDR3s include the opening cysteine and the closing phenylalanine or tryptophan. Fields, in order: CDR3 length, clone size, J gene, V gene, D gene, CDR3 protein, CDR3 DNA. The D gene is left open where the match is weak. Where a row states a size, it is once, few, many or the class of an expanded clone; other rows omit it.

CDR3 length: 14; clone size: .; J gene: TRBJ1-2; V gene: TRBV7-9; D gene: .; CDR3 protein: CASSLGQINYGYTF; CDR3 DNA: TGTGCCAGCAGCCTCGGACAGATTAACTATGGCTACACCTTC
CDR3 length: 14; clone size: .; J gene: TRBJ2-5; V gene: TRBV5-1; D gene: .; CDR3 protein: CASTLQGLQETQYF; CDR3 DNA: TGCGCCAGCACCCTACAGGGATTACAAGAGACCCAGTACTTC
CDR3 length: 15; clone size: few; J gene: TRBJ1-4; V gene: TRBV5-1; D gene: .; CDR3 protein: CASSLVAGGSEKLFF; CDR3 DNA: TGCGCCAGCAGCTTGGTGGCGGGGGGCAGCGAAAAACTGTTTTTT
CDR3 length: 16; clone size: .; J gene: TRBJ2-6; V gene: TRBV9; D gene: .; CDR3 protein: CASSVEWGPGANVLTF; CDR3 DNA: TGTGCCAGCAGCGTAGAATGGGGACCCGGGGCCAACGTCCTGACTTTC
CDR3 length: 15; clone size: .; J gene: TRBJ1-5; V gene: TRBV2; D gene: .; CDR3 protein: CASKTDDISNQPQHF; CDR3 DNA: TGTGCCAGCAAAACCGATGACATCTCTAATCAGCCCCAGCATTTT
CDR3 length: 14; clone size: few; J gene: TRBJ1-4; V gene: TRBV6-5; D gene: .; CDR3 protein: CASSYSGRDEKLFF; CDR3 DNA: TGTGCCAGCAGTTACTCAGGACGGGATGAAAAACTGTTTTTT
CDR3 length: 14; clone size: .; J gene: TRBJ2-1; V gene: TRBV20-1; D gene: .; CDR3 protein: CSARVGPLNNEQFF; CDR3 DNA: TGCAGTGCTAGAGTAGGCCCGCTAAACAATGAGCAGTTCTTC
CDR3 length: 16; clone size: .; J gene: TRBJ2-1; V gene: TRBV20-1; D gene: .; CDR3 protein: CSAPPFDPGIYNEQFF; CDR3 DNA: TGCAGTGCACCTCCGTTTGATCCGGGGATCTACAATGAGCAGTTCTTC
CDR3 length: 17; clone size: .; J gene: TRBJ1-1; V gene: TRBV19; D gene: .; CDR3 protein: CASSPRAGGSGNTEAFF; CDR3 DNA: TGTGCCAGTAGTCCCCGGGCTGGTGGCAGTGGGAACACTGAAGCTTTCTTT
CDR3 length: 13; clone size: few; J gene: TRBJ2-5; V gene: TRBV24-1; D gene: .; CDR3 protein: CATLTEPEETQYF; CDR3 DNA: TGTGCCACCTTGACAGAACCTGAAGAGACCCAGTACTTC
CDR3 length: 14; clone size: few; J gene: TRBJ2-5; V gene: TRBV12-3/TRBV12-4; D gene: .; CDR3 protein: CASSLGAGQETQYF; CDR3 DNA: TGTGCCAGCAGTCTTGGGGCCGGGCAAGAGACCCAGTACTTC
CDR3 length: 16; clone size: .; J gene: TRBJ2-3; V gene: TRBV12-3/TRBV12-4; D gene: TRBD1; CDR3 protein: CASSLMQGVVTDTQYF; CDR3 DNA: TGTGCCAGCAGTTTAATGCAGGGGGTTGTCACAGATACGCAGTATTTT
CDR3 length: 16; clone size: .; J gene: TRBJ2-1; V gene: TRBV4-3; D gene: TRBD2; CDR3 protein: CASSQVSSGGGNEQFF; CDR3 DNA: TGCGCCAGCAGCCAGGTCTCTAGCGGGGGAGGCAATGAGCAGTTCTTC
CDR3 length: 14; clone size: .; J gene: TRBJ2-5; V gene: TRBV6-6; D gene: .; CDR3 protein: CASSYSPDTETQYF; CDR3 DNA: TGTGCCAGCAGTTACTCTCCGGACACGGAGACCCAGTACTTC